The 2 T cell receptor beta chains listed next were all sequenced from one sample in a study of blood T cell repertoires in COVID-19 (dated by TCRdb to 2019 to 2021). To prepare the library, the immunoSEQ multiplex PCR assay was applied. TCRdb carries this immuneACCESS record with in-frame sequences only. Its versions omit some clonotypes, under half of them owing to an unresolved V gene in the studies checked, with the rest unexplained. This sample gives 200,000 to 250,000 clones in total; approximately 85% of them show up just once. Of the sample, roughly 4% is held by the ten largest clones. The sequenced material came from peripheral blood. These receptors came from a man between 45 and 60 years old with acute or convalescent COVID-19.

The chain links TRBV14 to TRBJ1-6; 9 bases fit TRBD1. Germline CDR1 and CDR2: SGHDN and FVKESK. The CDR3 loop spans 16 amino acids. The ends lost 3 bases at V and 7 bases at J; junction bases unmatched: 7. The CDR3 here is CASSHRPGQGNSPLHF. The CDR3 coding sequence is TGTGCCAGCAGCCACAGACCGGGACAGGGAAATTCACCCCTCCACTTT.

This clone was recorded only once. The chain uses TRBV28 and TRBJ1-2; D perhaps matches TRBD1 (6 bases). V was trimmed by 6 bases and J by 7 bases, leaving 15 bases between them. Germline CDR1 is MDHEN and CDR2 is SYDVKM. The length of the CDR3 is 13 residues. The CDR3 loop reads CASSGQSGIGYTF. The CDR3 region has the DNA TGTGCCAGCAGCGGACAGTCAGGGATTGGCTACACCTTC.